What follows is one TCR beta chain and its context. Its specificity is not known. This entry comes from a study of OX40 agonist ivuxolimab in advanced cancers. Study results and limitations: Antigen specificity of clonally expanded peripheral T cells was not established. On average, CD8+ T cells showed a greater number of expanded clones than CD4+. CD4+ and CD8+ blood T cells expanded clonally by week 6 at 0.1 to 3.0 mg/kg.

Per germline, CDR1 SGHRS and CDR2 YFSETQ. With V trimmed by 4 bases and J by 2 bases, 4 bases remained unmatched. The CDR3 extends over 15 amino acids. Some clones are missing from TCRdb's copy, which holds only in-frame ones; the method was immunoSEQ multiplex PCR. The data show more than 75,000 clones, approximately 79% seen once. This receptor was taken from an adult with an advanced solid tumor such as melanoma, head and neck, liver or kidney cancer. The sequencing used CD4+ or CD8+ T cells sorted from blood, collected in a trial of the OX40 agonist ivuxolimab. The chain is built from TRBV5-1 and TRBJ2-2, with 8 bases fitting TRBD1. The CDR3 sequence: CASSEQGGNTGELFF. CDR3 nucleotides: TGCGCCAGCAGCGAACAGGGGGGAAACACCGGGGAGCTGTTTTTT.